The clone carrying this T cell receptor (beta chain) was picked up one time. Produced via immunoSEQ multiplex PCR; TCRdb's table is partial and in-frame only. The table has 80,000 to 130,000 clones, roughly nine tenths seen once; the top ten hold around 1%. The data originate from a study of blood T cell repertoires in COVID-19. With 6 bases removed from V and 5 bases from J, the gap between germline ends came to 11 bases. Germline V lookup: CDR1 SGHAT, CDR2 FQDESV (reference sequence). The CDR3 covers 12 residues. The sequenced material came from peripheral blood. This clonotype originated in a man in his sixties with acute or convalescent COVID-19. This chain connects TRBV11-1 to TRBJ2-7; tentative D call: TRBD2 (6 bases). CDR3 DNA sequence: TGTGCCAGCAGAGGCGGGACCCACGAGCAGTACTTC. It is translated as CASRGGTHEQYF.